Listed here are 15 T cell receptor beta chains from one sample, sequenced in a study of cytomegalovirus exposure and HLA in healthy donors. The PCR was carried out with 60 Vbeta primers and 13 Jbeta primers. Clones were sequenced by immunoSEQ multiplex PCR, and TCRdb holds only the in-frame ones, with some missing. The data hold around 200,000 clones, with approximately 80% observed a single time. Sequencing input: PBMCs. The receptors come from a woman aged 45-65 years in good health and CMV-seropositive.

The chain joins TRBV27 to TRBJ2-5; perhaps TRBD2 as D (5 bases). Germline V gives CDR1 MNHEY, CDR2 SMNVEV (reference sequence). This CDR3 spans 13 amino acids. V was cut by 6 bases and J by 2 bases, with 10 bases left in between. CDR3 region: CASRVATQETQYF. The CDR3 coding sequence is TGTGCCAGCAGGGTAGCGACACAAGAGACCCAGTACTTC.

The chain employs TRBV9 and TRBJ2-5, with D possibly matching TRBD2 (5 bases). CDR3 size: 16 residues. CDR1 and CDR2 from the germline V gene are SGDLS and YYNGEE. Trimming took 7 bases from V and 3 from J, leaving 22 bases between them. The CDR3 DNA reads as TGTGCCAGCGGATTCCCACGAGACCGGGGTGAAGAGACCCAGTACTTC. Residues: CASGFPRDRGEETQYF.

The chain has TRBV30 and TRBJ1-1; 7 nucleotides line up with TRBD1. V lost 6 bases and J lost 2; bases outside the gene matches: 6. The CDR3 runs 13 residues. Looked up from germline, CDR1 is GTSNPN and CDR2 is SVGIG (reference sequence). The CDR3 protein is CACQGQLNTEAFF. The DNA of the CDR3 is TGTGCCTGCCAGGGACAGCTAAACACTGAAGCTTTCTTT.

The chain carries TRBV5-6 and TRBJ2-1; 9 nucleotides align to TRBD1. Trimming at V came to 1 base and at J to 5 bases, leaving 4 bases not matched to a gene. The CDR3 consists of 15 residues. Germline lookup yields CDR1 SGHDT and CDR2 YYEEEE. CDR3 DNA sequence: TGTGCCAGCAGCTTGATACAGGGGGCTAACAATGAGCAGTTCTTC. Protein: CASSLIQGANNEQFF.

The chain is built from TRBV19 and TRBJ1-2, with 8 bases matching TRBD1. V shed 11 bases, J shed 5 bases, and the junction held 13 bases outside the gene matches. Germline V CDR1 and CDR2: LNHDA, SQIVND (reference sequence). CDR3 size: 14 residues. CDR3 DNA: TGTGCCTCAGACTTTTTCGACAGGGGTTATGGCTACACCTTC. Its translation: CASDFFDRGYGYTF.

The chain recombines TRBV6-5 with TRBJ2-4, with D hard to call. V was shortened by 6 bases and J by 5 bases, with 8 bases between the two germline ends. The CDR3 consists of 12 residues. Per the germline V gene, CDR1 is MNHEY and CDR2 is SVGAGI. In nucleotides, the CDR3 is TGTGCCAGCAGCCCCTCAGAAAACATTCAGTACTTC. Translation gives CASSPSENIQYF.

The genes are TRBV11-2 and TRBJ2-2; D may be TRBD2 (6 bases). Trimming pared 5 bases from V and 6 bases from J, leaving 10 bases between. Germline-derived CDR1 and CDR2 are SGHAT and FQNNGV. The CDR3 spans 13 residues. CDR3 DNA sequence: TGTGCCAGCAGCCCTGGACTATCCGGGGAGCTGTTTTTT. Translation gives CASSPGLSGELFF.

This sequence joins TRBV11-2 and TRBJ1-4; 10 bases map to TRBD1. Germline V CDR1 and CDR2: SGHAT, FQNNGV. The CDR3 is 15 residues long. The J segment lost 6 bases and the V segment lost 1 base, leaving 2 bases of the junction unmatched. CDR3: CASSLGGTGDEKLFF. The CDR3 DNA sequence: TGTGCCAGCAGCTTAGGGGGGACAGGGGATGAAAAACTGTTTTTT. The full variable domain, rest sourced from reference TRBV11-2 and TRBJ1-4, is EAGVAQSPRYKIIEKRQSVAFWCNPISGHATLYWYQQILGQGPKLLIQFQNNGVVDDSQLPKDRFSAERLKGVDSTLKIQPAKLEDSAVYLCASSLGGTGDEKLFFGSGTQLSVL.

In nucleotides, the CDR3 is TGCGCCATCTACCCCGGACAGGCTGAAGGGCAGCCCCAGCATTTT. It encodes CAIYPGQAEGQPQHF. The rearrangement uses TRBV5-1 and TRBJ1-5; the match to TRBD1 covers 7 bases. Germline lookup yields CDR1 SGHRS and CDR2 YFSETQ. The CDR3 totals 15 residues. V shed 9 bases, J shed 7 bases, and the junction held 16 bases outside the gene matches.

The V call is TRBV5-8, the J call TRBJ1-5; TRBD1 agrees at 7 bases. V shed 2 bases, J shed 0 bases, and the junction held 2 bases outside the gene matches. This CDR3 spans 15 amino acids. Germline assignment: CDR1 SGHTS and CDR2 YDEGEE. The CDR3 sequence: CASSLQGTSNQPQHF. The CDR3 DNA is TGTGCCAGCAGCTTACAGGGGACTAGCAATCAGCCCCAGCATTTT.

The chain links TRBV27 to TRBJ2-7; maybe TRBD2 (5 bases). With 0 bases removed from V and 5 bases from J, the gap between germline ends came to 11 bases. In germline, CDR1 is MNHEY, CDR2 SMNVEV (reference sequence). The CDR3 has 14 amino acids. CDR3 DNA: TGTGCCAGCAGTTTATCGGCCGGGAACCACGAGCAGTACTTC. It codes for CASSLSAGNHEQYF.

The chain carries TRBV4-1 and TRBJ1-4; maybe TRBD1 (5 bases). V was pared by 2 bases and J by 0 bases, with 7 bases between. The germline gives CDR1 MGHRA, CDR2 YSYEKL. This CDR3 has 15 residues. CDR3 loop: CASSQPRATNEKLFF. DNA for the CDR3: TGCGCCAGCAGCCAACCCAGGGCAACTAATGAAAAACTGTTTTTT.

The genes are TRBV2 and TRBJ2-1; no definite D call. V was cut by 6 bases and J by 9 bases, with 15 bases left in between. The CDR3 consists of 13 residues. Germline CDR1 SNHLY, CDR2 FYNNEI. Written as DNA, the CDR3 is TGTGCCAGCAGAGGCGACACCATCAGTGAGCAGTTCTTC. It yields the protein CASRGDTISEQFF.

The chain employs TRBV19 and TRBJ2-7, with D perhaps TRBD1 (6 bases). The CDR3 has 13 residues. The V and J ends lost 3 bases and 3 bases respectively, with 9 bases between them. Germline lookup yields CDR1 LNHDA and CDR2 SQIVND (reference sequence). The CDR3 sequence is CASSMGHFYEQYF. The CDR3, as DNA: TGTGCCAGTAGTATGGGACATTTCTACGAGCAGTACTTC.

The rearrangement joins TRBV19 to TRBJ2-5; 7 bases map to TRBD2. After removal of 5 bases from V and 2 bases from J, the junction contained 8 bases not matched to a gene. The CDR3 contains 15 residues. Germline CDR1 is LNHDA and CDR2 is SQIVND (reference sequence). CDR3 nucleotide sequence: TGTGCCAGTAGTTCGGGACTACTAAAACAAGAGACCCAGTACTTC. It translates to CASSSGLLKQETQYF.